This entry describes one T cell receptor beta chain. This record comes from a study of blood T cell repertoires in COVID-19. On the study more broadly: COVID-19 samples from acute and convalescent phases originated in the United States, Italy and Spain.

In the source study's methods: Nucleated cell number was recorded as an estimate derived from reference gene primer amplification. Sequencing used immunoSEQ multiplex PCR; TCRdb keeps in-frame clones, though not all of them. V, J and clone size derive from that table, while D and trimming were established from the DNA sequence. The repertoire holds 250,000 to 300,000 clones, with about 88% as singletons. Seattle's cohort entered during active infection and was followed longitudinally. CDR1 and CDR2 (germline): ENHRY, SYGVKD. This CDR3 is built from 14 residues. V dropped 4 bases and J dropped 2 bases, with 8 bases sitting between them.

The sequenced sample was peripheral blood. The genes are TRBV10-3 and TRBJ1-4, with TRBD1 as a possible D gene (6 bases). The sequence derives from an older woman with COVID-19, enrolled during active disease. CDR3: CAISGTATNEKLFF. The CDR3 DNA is TGTGCCATCAGTGGGACAGCCACTAATGAAAAACTGTTTTTT.